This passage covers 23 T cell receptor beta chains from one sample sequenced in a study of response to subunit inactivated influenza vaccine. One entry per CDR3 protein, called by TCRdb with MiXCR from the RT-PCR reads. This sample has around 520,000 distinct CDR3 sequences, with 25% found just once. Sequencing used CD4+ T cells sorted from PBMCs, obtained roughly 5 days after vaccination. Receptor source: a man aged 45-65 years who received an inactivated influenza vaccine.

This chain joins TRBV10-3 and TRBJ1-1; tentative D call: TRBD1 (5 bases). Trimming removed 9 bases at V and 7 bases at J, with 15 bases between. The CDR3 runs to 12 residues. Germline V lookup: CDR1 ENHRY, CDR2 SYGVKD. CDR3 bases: TGTGCCATAGGGACCTCTCTCGGTGAAGCTTTCTTT. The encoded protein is CAIGTSLGEAFF.

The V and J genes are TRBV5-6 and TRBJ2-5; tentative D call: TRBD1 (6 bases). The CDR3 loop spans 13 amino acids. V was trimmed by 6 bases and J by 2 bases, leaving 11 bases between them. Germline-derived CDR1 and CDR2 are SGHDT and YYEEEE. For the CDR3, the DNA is TGTGCCAGCACCCCAGGACAGCAAGAGACCCAGTACTTC. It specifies CASTPGQQETQYF.

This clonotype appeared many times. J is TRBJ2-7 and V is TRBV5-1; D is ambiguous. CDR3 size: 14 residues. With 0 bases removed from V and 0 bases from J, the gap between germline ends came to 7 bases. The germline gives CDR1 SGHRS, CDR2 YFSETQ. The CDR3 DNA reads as TGCGCCAGCAGCTTGGTGGAAAGCTCCTACGAGCAGTACTTC. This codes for CASSLVESSYEQYF.

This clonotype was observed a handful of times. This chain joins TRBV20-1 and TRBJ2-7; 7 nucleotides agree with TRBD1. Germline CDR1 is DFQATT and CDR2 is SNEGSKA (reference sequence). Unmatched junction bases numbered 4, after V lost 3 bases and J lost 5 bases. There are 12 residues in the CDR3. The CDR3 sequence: CSASPTGNEQYF. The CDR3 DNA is TGCAGTGCTAGCCCGACAGGGAACGAGCAGTACTTC.

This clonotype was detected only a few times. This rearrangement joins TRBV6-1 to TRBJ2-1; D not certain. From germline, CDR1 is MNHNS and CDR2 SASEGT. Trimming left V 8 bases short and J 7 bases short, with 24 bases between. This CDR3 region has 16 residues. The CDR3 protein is CASLPLSPWGSNEQFF. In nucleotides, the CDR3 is TGTGCCAGCCTCCCCTTAAGTCCGTGGGGTAGTAATGAGCAGTTCTTC.

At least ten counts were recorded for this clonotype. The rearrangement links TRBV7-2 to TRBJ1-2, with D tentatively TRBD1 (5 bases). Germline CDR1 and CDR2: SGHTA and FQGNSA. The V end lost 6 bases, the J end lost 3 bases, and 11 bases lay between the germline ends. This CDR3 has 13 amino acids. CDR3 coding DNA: TGTGCCAGCAGTGCGGGCAGGGACTATGGCTACACCTTC. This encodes CASSAGRDYGYTF.

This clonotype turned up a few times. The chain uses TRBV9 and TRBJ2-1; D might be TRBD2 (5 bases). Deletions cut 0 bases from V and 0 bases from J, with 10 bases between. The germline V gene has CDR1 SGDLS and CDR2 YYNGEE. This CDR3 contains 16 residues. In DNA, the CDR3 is TGTGCCAGCAGCGTAGCGGGGTGGAGCTCCTACAATGAGCAGTTCTTC. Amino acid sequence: CASSVAGWSSYNEQFF.

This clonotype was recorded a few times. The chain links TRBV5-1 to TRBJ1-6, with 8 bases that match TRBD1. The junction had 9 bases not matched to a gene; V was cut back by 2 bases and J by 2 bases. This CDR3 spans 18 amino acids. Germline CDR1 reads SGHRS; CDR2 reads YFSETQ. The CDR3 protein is CASSFQGASGAYNSPLHF. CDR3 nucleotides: TGCGCCAGCAGCTTCCAGGGGGCCAGCGGTGCCTATAATTCACCCCTCCACTTT.

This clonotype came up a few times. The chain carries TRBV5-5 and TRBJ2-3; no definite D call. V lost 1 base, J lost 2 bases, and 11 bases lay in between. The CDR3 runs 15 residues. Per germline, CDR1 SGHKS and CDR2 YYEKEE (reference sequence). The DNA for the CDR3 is TGTGCCAGCAGCTTGCCTTTCAGTAACACAGATACGCAGTATTTT. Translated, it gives CASSLPFSNTDTQYF.

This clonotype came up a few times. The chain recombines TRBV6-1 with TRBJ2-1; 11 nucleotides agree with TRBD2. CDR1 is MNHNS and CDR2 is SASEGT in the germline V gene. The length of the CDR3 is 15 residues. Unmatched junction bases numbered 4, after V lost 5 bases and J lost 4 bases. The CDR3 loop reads CASSPSGRYYNEQFF. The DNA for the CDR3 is TGTGCCAGCAGTCCTAGCGGGAGGTATTACAATGAGCAGTTCTTC.

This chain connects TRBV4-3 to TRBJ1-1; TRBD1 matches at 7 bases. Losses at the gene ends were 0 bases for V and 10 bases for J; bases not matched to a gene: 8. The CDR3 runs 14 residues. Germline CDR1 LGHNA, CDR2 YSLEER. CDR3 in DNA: TGCGCCAGCAGCCAAGATGGCGGGGACAGTCCAGCTTTCTTT. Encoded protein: CASSQDGGDSPAFF.

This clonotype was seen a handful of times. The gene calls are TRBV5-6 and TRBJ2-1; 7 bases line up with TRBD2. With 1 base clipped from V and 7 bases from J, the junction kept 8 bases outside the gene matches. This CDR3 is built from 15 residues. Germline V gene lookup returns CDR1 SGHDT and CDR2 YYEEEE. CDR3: CASSLWSGINNEQFF. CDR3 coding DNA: TGTGCCAGCAGCTTGTGGAGCGGGATTAATAATGAGCAGTTCTTC.

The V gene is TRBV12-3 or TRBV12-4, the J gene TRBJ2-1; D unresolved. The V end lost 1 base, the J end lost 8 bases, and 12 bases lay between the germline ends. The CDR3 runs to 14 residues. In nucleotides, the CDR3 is TGTGCCAGCAGTTTAGGACCACCCGCGCATGAGCAGTTCTTC. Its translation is CASSLGPPAHEQFF.

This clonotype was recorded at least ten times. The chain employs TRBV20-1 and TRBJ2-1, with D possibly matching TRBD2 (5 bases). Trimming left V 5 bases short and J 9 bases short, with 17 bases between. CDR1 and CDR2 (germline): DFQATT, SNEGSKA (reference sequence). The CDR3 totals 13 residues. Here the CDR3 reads CSAGGLAWGEQFF. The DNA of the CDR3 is TGCAGTGCTGGCGGACTTGCTTGGGGTGAGCAGTTCTTC.

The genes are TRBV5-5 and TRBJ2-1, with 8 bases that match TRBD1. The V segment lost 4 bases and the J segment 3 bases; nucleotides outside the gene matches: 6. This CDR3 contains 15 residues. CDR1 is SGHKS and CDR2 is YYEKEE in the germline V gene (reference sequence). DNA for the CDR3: TGTGCCAGCAGCCAGGAACAGGGGGGCTACAATGAGCAGTTCTTC. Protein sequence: CASSQEQGGYNEQFF. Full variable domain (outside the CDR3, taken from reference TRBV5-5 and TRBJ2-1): DAGVTQSPTHLIKTRGQQVTLRCSPISGHKSVSWYQQVLGQGPQFIFQYYEKEERGRGNFPDRFSARQFPNYSSELNVNALLLGDSALYLCASSQEQGGYNEQFFGPGTRLTVL.

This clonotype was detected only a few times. The CDR3 DNA reads as TGCGCCAGCAGCTTTGGATCATGGGCGGGAGAGACCCAGTACTTC. It specifies CASSFGSWAGETQYF. The gene calls are TRBV5-1 and TRBJ2-5, with D perhaps matching TRBD2 (5 bases). Trimming stripped 2 bases from V and 4 bases from J, with 15 bases between. This CDR3 is built from 15 residues. Per germline, CDR1 SGHRS and CDR2 YFSETQ.

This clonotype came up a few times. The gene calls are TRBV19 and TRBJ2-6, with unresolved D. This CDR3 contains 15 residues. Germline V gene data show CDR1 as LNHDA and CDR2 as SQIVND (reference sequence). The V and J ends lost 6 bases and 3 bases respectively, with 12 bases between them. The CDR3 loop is CASRDLGVGANVLTF. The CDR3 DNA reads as TGTGCCAGTAGAGACCTAGGAGTTGGGGCCAACGTCCTGACTTTC. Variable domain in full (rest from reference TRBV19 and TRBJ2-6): DGGITQSPKYLFRKEGQNVTLSCEQNLNHDAMYWYRQDPGQGLRLIYYSQIVNDFQKGDIAEGYSVSREKKESFPLTVTSAQKNPTAFYLCASRDLGVGANVLTFGAGSRLTVL.

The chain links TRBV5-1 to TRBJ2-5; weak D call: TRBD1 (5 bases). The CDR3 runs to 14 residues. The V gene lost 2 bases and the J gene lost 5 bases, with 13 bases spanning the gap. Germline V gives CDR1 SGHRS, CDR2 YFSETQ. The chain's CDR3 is CASSLGATGETQYF. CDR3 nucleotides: TGCGCCAGCAGCTTAGGGGCCACTGGGGAGACCCAGTACTTC.

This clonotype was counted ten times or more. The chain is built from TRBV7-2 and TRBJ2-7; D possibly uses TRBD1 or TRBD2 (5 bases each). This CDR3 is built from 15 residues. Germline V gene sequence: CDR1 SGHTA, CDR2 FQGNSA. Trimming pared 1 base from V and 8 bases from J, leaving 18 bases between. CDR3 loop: CASSLVPGPGSQQYF. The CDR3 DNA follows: TGTGCCAGCAGCTTAGTCCCGGGACCGGGCTCCCAGCAGTACTTC.

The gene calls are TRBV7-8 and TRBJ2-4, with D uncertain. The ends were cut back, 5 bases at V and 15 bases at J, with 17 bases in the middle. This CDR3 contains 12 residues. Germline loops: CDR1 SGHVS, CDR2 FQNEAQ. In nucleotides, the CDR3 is TGTGCCAGCAGCCGAAACCAGGCCGAGAGGTACTTC. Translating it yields CASSRNQAERYF.

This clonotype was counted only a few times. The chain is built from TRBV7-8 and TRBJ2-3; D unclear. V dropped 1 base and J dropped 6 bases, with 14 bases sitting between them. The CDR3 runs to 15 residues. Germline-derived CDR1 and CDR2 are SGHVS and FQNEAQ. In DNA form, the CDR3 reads TGTGCCAGCAGCTTAGGAGCCCAAGTCGGGGATACGCAGTATTTT. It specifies CASSLGAQVGDTQYF. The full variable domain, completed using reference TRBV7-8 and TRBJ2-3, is GAGVSQSPRYKVAKRGQDVALRCDPISGHVSLFWYQQALGQGPEFLTYFQNEAQLDKSGLPSDRFFAERPEGSVSTLKIQRTQQEDSAVYLCASSLGAQVGDTQYFGPGTRLTVL.

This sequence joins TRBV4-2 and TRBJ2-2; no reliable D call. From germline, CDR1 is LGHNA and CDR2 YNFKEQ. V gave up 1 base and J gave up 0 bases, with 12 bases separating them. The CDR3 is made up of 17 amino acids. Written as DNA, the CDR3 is TGTGCCAGCAGCCAAGGGACCTCATTCGCGAACACCGGGGAGCTGTTTTTT. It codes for CASSQGTSFANTGELFF.

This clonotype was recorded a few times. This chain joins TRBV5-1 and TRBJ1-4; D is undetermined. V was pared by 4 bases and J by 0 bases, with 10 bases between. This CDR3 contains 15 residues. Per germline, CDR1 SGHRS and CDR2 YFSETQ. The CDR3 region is CASSINPATNEKLFF. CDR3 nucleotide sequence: TGCGCCAGCAGCATTAACCCGGCAACTAATGAAAAACTGTTTTTT.